This TCR beta chain derives from a study of blood T cell repertoires in COVID-19. Study in general: Before being deemed recovered, Cohort 3 donors had two negative PCRs, clearance, or symptom resolution. Nucleic acid was either cDNA or gDNA, and it came from T cells, B-cell-depleted T cells, or PBMCs.

As for this clone: Germline is not matched at one junction end, which may reflect a read error.

Allocation to cohorts depended on clinical history reported by the participants. Authors' methods: Reference gene primers were amplified, and this amplification served to estimate nucleated cell counts. Sequenced by immunoSEQ multiplex PCR; TCRdb stores in-frame clones only, minus some. D and trimming were read from the DNA, whereas the V and J calls and clone size are those reported in that table. This sample carries under 300,000 clones, around nine tenths of them seen once, and the ten largest clones take approximately 2%. This sequence originates from a woman aged 60-70 years in a cohort exposed to, infected with or recovered from COVID-19 (not recorded which). Sequencing was done on a sample of PBMCs or T cells enriched from blood (not recorded which).

The CDR3 DNA follows: TGCAGTGCTAGTCAGGGGGCGATCGTGATGAATACTGAAGCTTTCTTT. The encoded protein is CSASQGAIVMNTEAFF. V gene TRBV20-1 combines with J gene TRBJ1-1; TRBD1 aligns across 8 bases. The CDR3 loop spans 16 amino acids. CDR1 DFQATT and CDR2 SNEGSKA come from the germline V gene (reference sequence).